These 15 T cell receptor beta chains came from one sample sequenced in a study of blood T cell repertoires in COVID-19. Clones were read by immunoSEQ multiplex PCR, and TCRdb kept only the in-frame ones, dropping some. The sample comprises more than 150,000 clones, roughly 80% of which are singletons, and about 14% rests with the top ten. Sequenced input: peripheral blood. The receptors derive from a woman older than 75 with acute or convalescent COVID-19.

This chain uses TRBV30 with TRBJ1-1, with no clear D. The CDR3 extends over 14 amino acids. The V gene lost 0 bases and the J gene lost 2 bases, with 10 bases spanning the gap. Germline CDR1 is GTSNPN and CDR2 is SVGIG (reference sequence). The CDR3 bases are TGTGCCTGGAGTGTAGCGGCGACCAACACTGAAGCTTTCTTT. This gives the protein CAWSVAATNTEAFF.

The genes are TRBV4-1 and TRBJ2-3, with D uncertain. The germline V and J ends were trimmed by 6 bases and 7 bases, with 14 bases remaining between them. The CDR3 has 13 amino acids. In germline, CDR1 is MGHRA, CDR2 YSYEKL. The CDR3 reads CASRATGGNTQYF. The CDR3, as DNA: TGCGCCAGCAGGGCCACGGGTGGAAATACGCAGTATTTT.

J is TRBJ2-7 and V is TRBV18; a weak D match, TRBD1 (6 bases). V shed 0 bases and J shed 6 bases, with 15 bases lying between them. Per germline, CDR1 KGHSH and CDR2 LQKENI. The CDR3 is made up of 15 amino acids. The CDR3 coding sequence is TGTGCCAGCTCACCACCACAGGGCAGGGAGAGCGAGCAGTACTTC. Translation gives CASSPPQGRESEQYF.

This chain uses TRBV2 with TRBJ1-1, with 8 positions matching TRBD1. This CDR3 has 15 amino acids. The ends lost 6 bases at V and 1 base at J; junction bases unmatched: 7. CDR1 and CDR2 (germline): SNHLY, FYNNEI. CDR3 nucleotides: TGTGCCAGCAGATCCGGGACAGGCCAGAACACTGAAGCTTTCTTT. Translating it yields CASRSGTGQNTEAFF.

This chain connects TRBV4-1 to TRBJ1-2, with 7 bases that match TRBD1. CDR1 and CDR2 (germline): MGHRA, YSYEKL. V dropped 0 bases and J dropped 7; count of bases not matched to a gene: 14. The CDR3 totals 17 residues. CDR3 DNA: TGCGCCAGCAGCCAAGATACGGCAGGGGGAAATTCCTTTGGCTACACCTTC. This gives the protein CASSQDTAGGNSFGYTF.

The chain uses TRBV11-3 and TRBJ2-2; 7 bases agree with TRBD1. V lost 4 bases and J lost 2; bases outside the gene matches: 7. In germline, CDR1 is SGHNT, CDR2 YENEEA. The CDR3 covers 16 residues. CDR3 DNA: TGTGCCAGCAGCTGGAGGACAGGAGTAAACACCGGGGAGCTGTTTTTT. Its translation is CASSWRTGVNTGELFF.

This clone was seen only once. V and J are TRBV19 and TRBJ2-1; 8 bases are a match to TRBD2. Germline V gene lookup returns CDR1 LNHDA and CDR2 SQIVND (reference sequence). The CDR3 covers 17 residues. V lost 7 bases to trimming and J lost 0 bases; unmatched junction nucleotides: 11. The CDR3 sequence: CASKRSGSPSSYNEQFF. The DNA for the CDR3 is TGTGCCAGTAAAAGGAGCGGGAGCCCTAGCTCCTACAATGAGCAGTTCTTC.

V gene TRBV4-1 combines with J gene TRBJ2-7; 7 positions agree with TRBD2. The CDR3 loop spans 15 amino acids. Germline V gene sequence: CDR1 MGHRA, CDR2 YSYEKL. With 1 base clipped from V and 7 bases from J, the junction kept 10 bases outside the gene matches. In DNA form, the CDR3 reads TGCGCCAGCAGCCAAGGGGGGGGGACTATCGAAGAGCAGTACTTC. It encodes CASSQGGGTIEEQYF.

The chain combines TRBV7-8 with TRBJ2-7, with TRBD1 identical over 8 bases. In germline, CDR1 is SGHVS, CDR2 FQNEAQ. V was pared by 5 bases and J by 2 bases, with 2 bases of the junction left unmatched. The CDR3 consists of 13 residues. CDR3 DNA sequence: TGTGCCAGCAGCGACAGGGGCGCCTACGAGCAGTACTTC. It encodes CASSDRGAYEQYF.

This chain joins TRBV18 and TRBJ1-2, with D possibly matching TRBD1 (5 bases). Germline values: CDR1 KGHSH, CDR2 LQKENI. This CDR3 comprises 14 residues. Trimming left V 2 bases short and J 8 bases short, with 15 bases between. The CDR3 nucleotides read TGTGCCAGCTCACCAGGGGGGGTCGGGAGCGGCTACACCTTC. Its protein product is CASSPGGVGSGYTF.

Comment on this clone: The same CDR3 is also encoded by other DNA sequences in this sample. The J gene is TRBJ2-7, the V gene TRBV12-3 or TRBV12-4; weak D call: TRBD1 (6 bases). V dropped 3 bases and J dropped 3 bases, with 6 bases sitting between them. The CDR3 covers 12 residues. The DNA of the CDR3 is TGTGCCAGCAGTTTCAGGGGCTACGAGCAGTACTTC. Amino acids: CASSFRGYEQYF.

The genes are TRBV3-1 (or the pseudogene TRBV3-2) and TRBJ2-7; 8 bases fit TRBD1. V gave up 8 bases and J gave up 1 base; unmatched junction bases: 7. This CDR3 region has 14 residues. Per germline, CDR1 LGHDT and CDR2 YNNKEL (reference sequence). The CDR3 nucleotides read TGTGCCAGCGCGACAGGGGCGCTTTCCTACGAGCAGTACTTC. This sequence encodes CASATGALSYEQYF.

The chain couples TRBV6-5 to TRBJ1-1, with D tentatively TRBD1 (6 bases). V was trimmed by 4 bases and J by 1 base, leaving 10 bases between them. The length of the CDR3 is 14 residues. From germline, CDR1 is MNHEY and CDR2 SVGAGI. The CDR3 spells CASSSGTRNTEAFF. DNA of the CDR3: TGTGCCAGCAGTTCCGGGACACGGAACACTGAAGCTTTCTTT.

The V gene is TRBV19, the J gene TRBJ1-5; TRBD1 matches 10 bases. J lost 5 bases, V lost 4 bases, and 11 bases had no gene match. The CDR3 is 17 amino acids. Looked up from germline, CDR1 is LNHDA and CDR2 is SQIVND (reference sequence). CDR3 residues: CASSTPDRGRVYQPQHF. In DNA, the CDR3 is TGTGCCAGTAGTACCCCCGACAGGGGGCGCGTCTATCAGCCCCAGCATTTT.

This chain uses TRBV19 with TRBJ1-1; D is perhaps TRBD1 (5 bases). Per the germline V gene, CDR1 is LNHDA and CDR2 is SQIVND (reference sequence). Trimming stripped 3 bases from V and 5 bases from J, with 19 bases between. The length of the CDR3 is 16 residues. The CDR3: CASSMAGWGGETEAFF. For the CDR3, the DNA is TGTGCCAGTAGTATGGCGGGGTGGGGAGGGGAAACTGAAGCTTTCTTT. The complete variable domain, with remaining parts taken from reference TRBV19 and TRBJ1-1, reads DGGITQSPKYLFRKEGQNVTLSCEQNLNHDAMYWYRQDPGQGLRLIYYSQIVNDFQKGDIAEGYSVSREKKESFPLTVTSAQKNPTAFYLCASSMAGWGGETEAFFGQGTRLTVV.